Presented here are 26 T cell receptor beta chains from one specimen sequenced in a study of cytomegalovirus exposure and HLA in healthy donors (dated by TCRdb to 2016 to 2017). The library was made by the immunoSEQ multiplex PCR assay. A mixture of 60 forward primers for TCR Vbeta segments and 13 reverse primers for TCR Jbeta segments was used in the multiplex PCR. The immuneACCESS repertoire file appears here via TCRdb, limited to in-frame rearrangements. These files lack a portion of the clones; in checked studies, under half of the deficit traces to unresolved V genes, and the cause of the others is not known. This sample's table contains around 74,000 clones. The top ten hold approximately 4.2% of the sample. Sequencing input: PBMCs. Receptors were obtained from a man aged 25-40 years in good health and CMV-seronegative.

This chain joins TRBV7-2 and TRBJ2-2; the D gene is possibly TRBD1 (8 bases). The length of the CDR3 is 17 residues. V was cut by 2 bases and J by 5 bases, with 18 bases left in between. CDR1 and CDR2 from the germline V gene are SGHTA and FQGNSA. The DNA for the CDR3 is TGTGCCAGCAGCTTACTCCCAACAGGGGGGGGAACCGGGGAGCTGTTTTTT. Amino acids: CASSLLPTGGGTGELFF.

The CDR3 region is CASSPGTGEDGYTF. As DNA, the CDR3 is TGTGCCAGCAGCCCCGGGACAGGGGAGGATGGCTACACCTTC. The chain links TRBV28 to TRBJ1-2, with 10 bases matching TRBD1. Germline assignment: CDR1 MDHEN and CDR2 SYDVKM. The V and J ends lost 6 bases and 6 bases, in that order; junction bases with no gene match: 7. The CDR3 covers 14 residues.

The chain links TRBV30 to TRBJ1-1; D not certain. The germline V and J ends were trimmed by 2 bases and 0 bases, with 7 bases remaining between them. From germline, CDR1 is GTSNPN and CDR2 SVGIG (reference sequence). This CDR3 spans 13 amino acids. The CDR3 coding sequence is TGTGCCTGGAGTCGACATTTGAACACTGAAGCTTTCTTT. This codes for CAWSRHLNTEAFF.

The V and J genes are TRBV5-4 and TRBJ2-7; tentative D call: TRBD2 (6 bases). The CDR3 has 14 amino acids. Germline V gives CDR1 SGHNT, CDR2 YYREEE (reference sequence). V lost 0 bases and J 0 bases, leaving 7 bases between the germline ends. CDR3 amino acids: CASSLGTNSYEQYF. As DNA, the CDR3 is TGTGCCAGCAGCTTGGGGACTAACTCCTACGAGCAGTACTTC.

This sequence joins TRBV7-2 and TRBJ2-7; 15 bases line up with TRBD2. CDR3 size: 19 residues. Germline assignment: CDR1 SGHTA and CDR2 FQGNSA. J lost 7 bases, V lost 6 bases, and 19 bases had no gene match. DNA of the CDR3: TGTGCCAGCAGTCATTCCGGGACTAGCGGGAGGCCCTTTTTCGGAGAGCAGTACTTC. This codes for CASSHSGTSGRPFFGEQYF.

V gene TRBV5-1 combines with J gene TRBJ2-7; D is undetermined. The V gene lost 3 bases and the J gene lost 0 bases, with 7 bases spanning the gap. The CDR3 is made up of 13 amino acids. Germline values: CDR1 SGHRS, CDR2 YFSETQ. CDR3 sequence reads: CASSSLSSYEQYF. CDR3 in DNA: TGCGCCAGCAGCTCCCTAAGCTCCTACGAGCAGTACTTC. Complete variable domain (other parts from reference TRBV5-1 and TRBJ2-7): KAGVTQTPRYLIKTRGQQVTLSCSPISGHRSVSWYQQTPGQGLQFLFEYFSETQRNKGNFPGRFSGRQFSNSRSEMNVSTLELGDSALYLCASSSLSSYEQYFGPGTRLTVT.

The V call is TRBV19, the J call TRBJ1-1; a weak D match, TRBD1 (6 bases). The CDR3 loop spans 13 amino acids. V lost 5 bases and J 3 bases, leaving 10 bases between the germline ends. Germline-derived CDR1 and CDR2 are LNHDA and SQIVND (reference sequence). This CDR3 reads CASSYRQDTEAFF. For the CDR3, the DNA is TGTGCCAGTAGTTACAGACAGGACACTGAAGCTTTCTTT.

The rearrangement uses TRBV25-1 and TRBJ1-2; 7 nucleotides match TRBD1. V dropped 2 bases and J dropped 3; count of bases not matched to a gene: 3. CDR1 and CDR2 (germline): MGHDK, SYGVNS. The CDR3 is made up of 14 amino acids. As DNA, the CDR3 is TGTGCCAGCAGTGAACTGGGACAGTACTATGGCTACACCTTC. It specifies CASSELGQYYGYTF.

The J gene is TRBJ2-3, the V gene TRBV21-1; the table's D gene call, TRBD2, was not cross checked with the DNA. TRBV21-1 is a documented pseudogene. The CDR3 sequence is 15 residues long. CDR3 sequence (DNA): TGTGCCAGCAGCTACGGGGGGGCCTTCACAGATACGCAGTATTTT. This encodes CASSYGGAFTDTQYF.

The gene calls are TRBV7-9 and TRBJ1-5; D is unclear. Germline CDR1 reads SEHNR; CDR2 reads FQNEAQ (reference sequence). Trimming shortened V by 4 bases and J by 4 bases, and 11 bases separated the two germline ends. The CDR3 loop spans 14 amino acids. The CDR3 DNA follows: TGTGCCAGCAGCTCCGGGATGCTGAATCAGCCCCAGCATTTT. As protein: CASSSGMLNQPQHF.

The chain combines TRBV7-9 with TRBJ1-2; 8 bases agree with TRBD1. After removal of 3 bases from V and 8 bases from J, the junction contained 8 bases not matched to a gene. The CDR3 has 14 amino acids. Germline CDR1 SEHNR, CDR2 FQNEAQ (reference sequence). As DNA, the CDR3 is TGTGCCAGCAGCTTGTCCCGGGACAGGCACGGCTACACCTTC. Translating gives CASSLSRDRHGYTF.

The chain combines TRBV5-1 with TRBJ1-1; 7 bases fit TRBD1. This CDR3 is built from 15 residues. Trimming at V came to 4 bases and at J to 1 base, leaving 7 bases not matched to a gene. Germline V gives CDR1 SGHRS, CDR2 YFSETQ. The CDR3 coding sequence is TGCGCCAGCAGCGCACACAGGGGCAAGAACACTGAAGCTTTCTTT. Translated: CASSAHRGKNTEAFF.

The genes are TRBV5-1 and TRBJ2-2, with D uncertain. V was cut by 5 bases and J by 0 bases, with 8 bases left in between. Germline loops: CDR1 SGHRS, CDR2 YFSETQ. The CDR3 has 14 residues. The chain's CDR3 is CASRLQSNTGELFF. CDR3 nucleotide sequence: TGCGCCAGCAGGTTACAGTCGAACACCGGGGAGCTGTTTTTT.

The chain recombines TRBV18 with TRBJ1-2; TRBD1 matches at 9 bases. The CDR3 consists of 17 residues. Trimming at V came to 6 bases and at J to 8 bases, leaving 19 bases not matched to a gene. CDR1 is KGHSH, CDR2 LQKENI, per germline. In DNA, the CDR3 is TGTGCCAGCTCTCCCGGGACAGGGAGGCCTGGCCTAACGGGCTACACCTTC. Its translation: CASSPGTGRPGLTGYTF.

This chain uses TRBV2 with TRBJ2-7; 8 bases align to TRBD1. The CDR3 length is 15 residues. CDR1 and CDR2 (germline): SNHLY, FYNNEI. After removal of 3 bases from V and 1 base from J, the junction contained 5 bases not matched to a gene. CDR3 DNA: TGTGCCAGCAGTGAGGGACAGGTGATTTCCTACGAGCAGTACTTC. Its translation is CASSEGQVISYEQYF.

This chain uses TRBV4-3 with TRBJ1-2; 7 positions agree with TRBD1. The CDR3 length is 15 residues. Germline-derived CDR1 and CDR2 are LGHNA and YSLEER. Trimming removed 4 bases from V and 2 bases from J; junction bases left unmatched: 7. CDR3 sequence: CASSLGGGGNYGYTF. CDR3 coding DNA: TGCGCCAGCAGCCTAGGGGGCGGGGGGAACTATGGCTACACCTTC.

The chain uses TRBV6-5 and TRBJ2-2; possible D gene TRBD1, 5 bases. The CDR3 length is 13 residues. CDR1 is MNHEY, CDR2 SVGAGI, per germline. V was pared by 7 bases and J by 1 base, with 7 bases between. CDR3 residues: CASIQGNTGELFF. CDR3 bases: TGTGCCAGCATCCAGGGGAACACCGGGGAGCTGTTTTTT.

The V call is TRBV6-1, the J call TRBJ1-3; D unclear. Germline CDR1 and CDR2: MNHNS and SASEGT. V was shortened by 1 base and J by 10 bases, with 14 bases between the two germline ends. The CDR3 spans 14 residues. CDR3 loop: CASSEVTAETTIYF. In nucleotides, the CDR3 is TGTGCCAGCAGTGAAGTAACGGCGGAGACTACCATATATTTT.

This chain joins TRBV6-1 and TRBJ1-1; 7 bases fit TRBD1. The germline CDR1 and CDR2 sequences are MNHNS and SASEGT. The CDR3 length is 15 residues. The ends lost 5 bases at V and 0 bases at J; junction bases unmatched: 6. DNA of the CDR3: TGTGCCAGCAGTAAAGGGGGGACAGTGAACACTGAAGCTTTCTTT. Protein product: CASSKGGTVNTEAFF.

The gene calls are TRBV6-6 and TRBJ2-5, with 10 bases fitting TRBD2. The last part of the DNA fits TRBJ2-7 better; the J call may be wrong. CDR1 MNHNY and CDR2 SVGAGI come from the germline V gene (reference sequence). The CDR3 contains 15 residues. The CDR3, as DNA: TGTGCCAGCAGCCTGGTTAGCGGGAGGCTCGGCGAGCAGTACTTC. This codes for CASSLVSGRLGEQYF.

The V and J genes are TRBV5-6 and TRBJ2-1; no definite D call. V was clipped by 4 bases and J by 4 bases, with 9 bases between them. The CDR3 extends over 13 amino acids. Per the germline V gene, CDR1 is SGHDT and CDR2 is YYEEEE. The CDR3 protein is CASSPLRYNEQFF. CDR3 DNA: TGTGCCAGCAGCCCCCTCAGATACAATGAGCAGTTCTTC. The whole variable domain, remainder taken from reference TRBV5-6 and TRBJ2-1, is DAGVTQSPTHLIKTRGQQVTLRCSPKSGHDTVSWYQQALGQGPQFIFQYYEEEERQRGNFPDRFSGHQFPNYSSELNVNALLLGDSALYLCASSPLRYNEQFFGPGTRLTVL.

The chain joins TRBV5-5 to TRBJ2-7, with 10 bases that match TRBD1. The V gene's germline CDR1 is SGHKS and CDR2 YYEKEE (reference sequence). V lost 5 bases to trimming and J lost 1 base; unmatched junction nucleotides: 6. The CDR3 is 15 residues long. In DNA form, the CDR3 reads TGTGCCAGCAGGGAGGGACAGGGGAATTCCTACGAGCAGTACTTC. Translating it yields CASREGQGNSYEQYF.

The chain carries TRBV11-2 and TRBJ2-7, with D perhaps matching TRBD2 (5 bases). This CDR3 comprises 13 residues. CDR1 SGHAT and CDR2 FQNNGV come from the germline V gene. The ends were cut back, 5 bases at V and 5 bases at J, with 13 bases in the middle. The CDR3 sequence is CASSPPGRDEQYF. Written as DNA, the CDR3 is TGTGCCAGCAGCCCCCCCGGGCGGGACGAGCAGTACTTC.

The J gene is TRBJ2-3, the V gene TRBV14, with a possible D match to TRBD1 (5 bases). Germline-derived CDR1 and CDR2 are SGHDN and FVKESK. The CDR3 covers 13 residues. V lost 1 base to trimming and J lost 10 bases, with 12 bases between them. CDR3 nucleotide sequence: TGTGCCAGCAGCCAAGTGTTGGAAGGGGCGCAGTATTTT. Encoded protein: CASSQVLEGAQYF.

For the CDR3, the DNA is TGCGCCAGCAGCTACGGGACAGGCAAAAACATTCAGTACTTC. This codes for CASSYGTGKNIQYF. The chain combines TRBV5-1 with TRBJ2-4, with 8 bases identical to TRBD1. J was trimmed by 3 bases and V by 3 bases; bases with no gene match: 2. This CDR3 has 14 residues. Per germline, CDR1 SGHRS and CDR2 YFSETQ.

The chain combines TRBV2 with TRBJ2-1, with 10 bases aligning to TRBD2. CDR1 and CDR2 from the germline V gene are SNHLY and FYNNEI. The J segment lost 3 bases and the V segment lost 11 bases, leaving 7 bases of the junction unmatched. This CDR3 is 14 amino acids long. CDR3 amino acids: CAGSGTSDYNEQFF. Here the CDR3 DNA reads TGTGCCGGGTCCGGGACTAGCGACTACAATGAGCAGTTCTTC.